A single sample is the source of the 8 T cell receptor beta chains below, sequenced in a study of response to subunit inactivated influenza vaccine. One entry per CDR3 protein, called by TCRdb with MiXCR from the RT-PCR reads. The sample carries 530,000 or so distinct CDR3 sequences, approximately 24% recorded once. The material was CD4+ T cells sorted from PBMCs, obtained roughly 5 days after vaccination. The receptors stem from a man aged 50 to 59 who received an inactivated influenza vaccine.

J is TRBJ2-1 and V is TRBV6-2 or TRBV6-3, with TRBD1 matching 7 bases. With V trimmed by 9 bases and J by 8 bases, 16 bases remained unmatched. Germline V lookup: CDR1 MNHEY, CDR2 SVGEGT. This CDR3 is 15 amino acids long. The CDR3 protein is CASSPGQVFFDEQFF. DNA of the CDR3: TGTGCCAGTAGCCCAGGACAGGTATTTTTCGATGAGCAGTTCTTC.

The rearrangement links TRBV7-2 to TRBJ2-3, with a tentative D call TRBD2 (6 bases). Germline V gives CDR1 SGHTA, CDR2 FQGNSA. The CDR3 totals 14 residues. V was shortened by 6 bases and J by 4 bases, with 14 bases between the two germline ends. The CDR3 reads CASRMGGGSDTQYF. DNA for the CDR3: TGTGCCAGCAGGATGGGAGGTGGCTCAGATACGCAGTATTTT. The full variable domain, in which reference TRBV7-2 and TRBJ2-3 provide the parts outside the CDR3, is GAGVSQSPSNKVTEKGKDVELRCDPISGHTALYWYRQSLGQGLEFLIYFQGNSAPDKSGLPSDRFSAERTGGSVSTLTIQRTQQEDSAVYLCASRMGGGSDTQYFGPGTRLTVL.

This sequence joins TRBV4-3 and TRBJ2-7, with TRBD1 as a possible D gene (5 bases). Germline lookup yields CDR1 LGHNA and CDR2 YSLEER. The CDR3 sequence is 14 residues long. Trimming removed 0 bases at V and 5 bases at J, with 11 bases between. The CDR3: CASSQEPRGDEQYF. CDR3 in DNA: TGCGCCAGCAGCCAAGAGCCTAGGGGCGACGAGCAGTACTTC.

The chain couples TRBV29-1 to TRBJ2-3; 9 positions match TRBD2. The CDR3 loop spans 15 amino acids. Per the germline V gene, CDR1 is SQVTM and CDR2 is ANQGSEA. J gave up 3 bases and V 3 bases, and 7 bases lay outside the gene matches. For the CDR3, the DNA is TGCAGCGTTGACCCCGGGACTAGCTGGACAGATACGCAGTATTTT. Protein sequence: CSVDPGTSWTDTQYF.

This clonotype came up many times. This chain connects TRBV29-1 to TRBJ2-3; 8 nucleotides agree with TRBD2. CDR3 size: 16 residues. Germline V CDR1 and CDR2: SQVTM, ANQGSEA. The V and J ends lost 4 bases and 0 bases, in that order; junction bases with no gene match: 9. The CDR3 region has the DNA TGCAGCGTTGTGGGTAAGCGGGGGCGGAGCACAGATACGCAGTATTTT. This translates into CSVVGKRGRSTDTQYF.

This clonotype was counted a few times. The genes are TRBV12-3 or TRBV12-4 and TRBJ2-1; D is ambiguous. This CDR3 is 12 amino acids long. Trimming took 6 bases from V and 8 from J, leaving 11 bases between them. CDR3 coding DNA: TGTGCCAGCAGACCAATGGGTGATGAGCAGTTCTTC. This codes for CASRPMGDEQFF.

This clonotype occurred a few times. The chain links TRBV7-7 to TRBJ2-5; D perhaps matches TRBD2 (5 bases). Germline loops: CDR1 SSHAT, CDR2 FNYEAQ (reference sequence). This CDR3 spans 13 amino acids. V lost 4 bases to trimming and J lost 5 bases, with 11 bases between them. This CDR3 reads CASSYQRRETQYF. In DNA form, the CDR3 reads TGTGCCAGCAGCTACCAAAGGAGGGAGACCCAGTACTTC.

V is TRBV5-1 and J is TRBJ1-2, with D tentatively TRBD1 (6 bases). This CDR3 contains 15 residues. Per the germline V gene, CDR1 is SGHRS and CDR2 is YFSETQ. V lost 5 bases, J lost 0 bases, and 14 bases lay in between. The CDR3 nucleotides read TGCGCCAGCAGTATCGCGACAGGAGCTAACTATGGCTACACCTTC. Protein sequence: CASSIATGANYGYTF.